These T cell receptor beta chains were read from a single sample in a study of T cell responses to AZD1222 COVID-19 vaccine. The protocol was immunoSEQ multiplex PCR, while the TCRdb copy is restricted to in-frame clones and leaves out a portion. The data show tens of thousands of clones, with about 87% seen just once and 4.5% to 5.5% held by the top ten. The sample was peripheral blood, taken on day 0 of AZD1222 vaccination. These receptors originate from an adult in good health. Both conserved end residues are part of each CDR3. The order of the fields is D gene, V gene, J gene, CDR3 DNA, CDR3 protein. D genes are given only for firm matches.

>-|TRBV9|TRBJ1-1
TGTGCCAGCAGCGTAGGGGAGGGGCAGACGAGAGCTTTCTTT
CASSVGEGQTRAFF
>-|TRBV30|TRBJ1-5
TGTGCCTGGAGTGTGACAGGCCAGGGGCCCCAGCATTTT
CAWSVTGQGPQHF
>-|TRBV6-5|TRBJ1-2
TGTGCCAGCAGTTACTACGCAGGCAGAGATGGCTACACCTTC
CASSYYAGRDGYTF
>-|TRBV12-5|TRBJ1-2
TGTGCTAGTGGTTTGGAGGGTCTGGGCTACACCTTC
CASGLEGLGYTF
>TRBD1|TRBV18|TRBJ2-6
TGTGCCAGCTCACCTTGGGACAGGGGGAACTCTGGGGCCAACGTCCTGACTTTC
CASSPWDRGNSGANVLTF
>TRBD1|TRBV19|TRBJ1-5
TGTGCCAGTAGTGTCCAGGGGGTCTATAGCAATCAGCCCCAGCATTTT
CASSVQGVYSNQPQHF
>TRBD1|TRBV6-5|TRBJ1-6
TGTGCCAGCAGCCCCGGGACAGTGTATAATTCACCCCTCCACTTT
CASSPGTVYNSPLHF
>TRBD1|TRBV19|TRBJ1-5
TGTGCCAGTAGTGATCAGGGGGCAACCCAGCCCCAGCATTTT
CASSDQGATQPQHF
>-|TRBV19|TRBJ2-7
TGTGCCAGTAGTATAGCGGGCCTCAGTTCGCGTAGGCAGTACTTC
CASSIAGLSSRRQYF
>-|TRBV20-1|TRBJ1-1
TGCAGTGCTAGTAGTCCCACAAACACTGAAGCTTTCTTT
CSASSPTNTEAFF
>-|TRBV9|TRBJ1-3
TGTGCCAGCAGCCCGAGCTCTGGAAACACCATATATTTT
CASSPSSGNTIYF
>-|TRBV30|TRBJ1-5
TGTGCCTGGAGTTCCGGTAGGAGCAATCAGCCCCAGCATTTT
CAWSSGRSNQPQHF
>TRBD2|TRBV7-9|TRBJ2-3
TGTGCCAGCAGCCAGGGACTAGCGGGAACAGATACGCAGTATTTT
CASSQGLAGTDTQYF
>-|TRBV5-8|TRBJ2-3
TGTGCCAGCAGCTTGGGAGGAGGCCCTAGCACAGATACGCAGTATTTT
CASSLGGGPSTDTQYF